The 28 T cell receptor beta chains in this list originate from one sample, sequenced in a study of blood T cell repertoires in COVID-19. Assay: immunoSEQ multiplex PCR; the TCRdb copy retains only in-frame clones and omits some. The repertoire has 330,000 or so clones, approximately 90% of them found once; the top ten carry approximately 9.9%. Sequencing was performed on peripheral blood. Source of these receptors: a man aged 30 to 45 with COVID-19, enrolled during active disease.

The J gene is TRBJ2-7, the V gene TRBV6-1; possible D gene TRBD2, 6 bases. This CDR3 is 14 amino acids long. Germline V lookup: CDR1 MNHNS, CDR2 SASEGT. Trimming took off 0 bases at V and 3 bases at J, with 9 bases between the two ends. The chain's CDR3 is CASSEAGGSYEQYF. The CDR3 nucleotides read TGTGCCAGCAGTGAAGCCGGGGGTAGCTACGAGCAGTACTTC.

The chain links TRBV13 to TRBJ2-2, with 16 bases lining up with TRBD2. The CDR3 totals 18 residues. The ends lost 5 bases at V and 2 bases at J; junction bases unmatched: 5. Germline values: CDR1 PRHDT, CDR2 FYEKMQ (reference sequence). In nucleotides, the CDR3 is TGTGCCAGCAGCCTGGGGACTAGCGGGGGGGCAAACACCGGGGAGCTGTTTTTT. Its translation: CASSLGTSGGANTGELFF. The whole variable domain, filled in from reference TRBV13 and TRBJ2-2, reads AAGVIQSPRHLIKEKRETATLKCYPIPRHDTVYWYQQGPGQDPQFLISFYEKMQSDKGSIPDRFSAQQFSDYHSELNMSSLELGDSALYFCASSLGTSGGANTGELFFGEGSRLTVL.

This clone was seen a single time. The CDR3, as DNA: TGTGCCAGCAGTTCCCGAGACTCTGGAAACACCATATATTTT. Its translation is CASSSRDSGNTIYF. The chain links TRBV6-5 to TRBJ1-3; no clear D gene. The V gene's germline CDR1 is MNHEY and CDR2 SVGAGI. The CDR3 sequence is 14 residues long. V was shortened by 4 bases and J by 0 bases, with 7 bases between the two germline ends.

The rearrangement joins TRBV3-1 (or the pseudogene TRBV3-2) to TRBJ1-5; D not resolved. The CDR3 loop spans 14 amino acids. V lost 4 bases and J lost 7, with 14 bases in between. Germline V gives CDR1 LGHDT, CDR2 YNNKEL (reference sequence). In DNA form, the CDR3 reads TGTGCCAGCAGCCCGGATGGCGGGGAGCAGCCCCAGCATTTT. It specifies CASSPDGGEQPQHF.

The CDR3 sequence: CASSWGQINSPLHF. DNA for the CDR3: TGTGCCAGCAGCTGGGGACAGATTAATTCACCCCTCCACTTT. The genes are TRBV7-2 and TRBJ1-6; 7 positions match TRBD1. With V trimmed by 4 bases and J by 6 bases, 3 bases remained unmatched. This CDR3 comprises 14 residues. Germline CDR1 is SGHTA and CDR2 is FQGNSA.

This clone was counted only a few times. The chain combines TRBV5-1 with TRBJ2-7; D might be TRBD2 (6 bases). V lost 0 bases to trimming and J lost 5 bases, with 15 bases between them. Germline V gene lookup returns CDR1 SGHRS and CDR2 YFSETQ. This CDR3 has 15 amino acids. The CDR3 bases are TGCGCCAGCAGCTTGGCGATGGGACTGCGCGACGAGCAGTACTTC. Encoded protein: CASSLAMGLRDEQYF.

This clone was found a few times. This chain links TRBV6-5 with TRBJ1-1, with D possibly being TRBD1 (5 bases). CDR3 length: 14 residues. Germline CDR1 is MNHEY and CDR2 is SVGAGI. V lost 6 bases and J lost 3, with 14 bases in between. The CDR3 loop reads CASRRGGGYTEAFF. The CDR3 DNA is TGTGCCAGCAGGAGGGGCGGGGGGTACACTGAAGCTTTCTTT.

The chain carries TRBV7-3 and TRBJ2-1; 9 nucleotides match TRBD2. The CDR3 is made up of 15 amino acids. The V and J ends lost 4 bases and 3 bases, in that order; junction bases with no gene match: 4. Germline values: CDR1 SGHTA, CDR2 FQGTGA. The DNA for the CDR3 is TGTGCCAGCAGCTCGGGACTAGCCATCTACAATGAGCAGTTCTTC. Its protein is CASSSGLAIYNEQFF.

CDR3 protein: CASSYIGQGATEAFF. As DNA, the CDR3 is TGTGCCAGCAGTTACATAGGACAGGGGGCGACTGAAGCTTTCTTT. The chain employs TRBV6-5 and TRBJ1-1, with 11 positions matching TRBD1. In germline, CDR1 is MNHEY, CDR2 SVGAGI. CDR3 length equals 15 residues. The trim removed 2 bases at V and 5 bases at J, leaving 4 bases unmatched.

The rearrangement links TRBV27 to TRBJ1-3; D gene uncertain. CDR1 MNHEY and CDR2 SMNVEV come from the germline V gene (reference sequence). V gave up 5 bases and J gave up 0 bases, with 14 bases separating them. The CDR3 is 16 amino acids. In DNA, the CDR3 is TGTGCCAGCAGTCTTGGTCCTACCCGCTCTGGAAACACCATATATTTT. Its protein product is CASSLGPTRSGNTIYF.

The CDR3 DNA sequence: TGTGCCAGCAGCTTGGAACTAGCGGGGGCCCGGGATACGCAGTATTTT. Its protein product is CASSLELAGARDTQYF. The chain links TRBV5-4 to TRBJ2-3; 11 bases are shared with TRBD2. The ends lost 0 bases at V and 6 bases at J; junction bases unmatched: 6. Germline assignment: CDR1 SGHNT and CDR2 YYREEE (reference sequence). The CDR3 is 16 amino acids.

The chain carries TRBV7-9 and TRBJ1-6, with TRBD1 matching over 7 bases. J lost 3 bases, V lost 1 base, and 9 bases had no gene match. Germline CDR1 SEHNR, CDR2 FQNEAQ (reference sequence). The CDR3 has 18 residues. The CDR3: CASSLGPEAGGYNSPLHF. The CDR3 DNA reads TGTGCCAGCAGCTTAGGGCCCGAGGCAGGGGGCTATAATTCACCCCTCCACTTT. The variable domain in full, with the rest retrieved from reference TRBV7-9 and TRBJ1-6, is DTGVSQNPRHKITKRGQNVTFRCDPISEHNRLYWYRQTLGQGPEFLTYFQNEAQLEKSRLLSDRFSAERPKGSFSTLEIQRTEQGDSAMYLCASSLGPEAGGYNSPLHFGNGTRLTVT.

The V gene is TRBV30, the J gene TRBJ2-1, with TRBD2 matching 9 bases. With V trimmed by 0 bases and J by 8 bases, 5 bases remained unmatched. CDR3 length: 14 amino acids. Germline CDR1 reads GTSNPN; CDR2 reads SVGIG (reference sequence). CDR3 loop: CAWSVGLAIDEQFF. The CDR3 DNA is TGTGCCTGGAGTGTGGGACTAGCTATCGATGAGCAGTTCTTC.

This chain uses TRBV6-2 or TRBV6-3 with TRBJ1-4; 10 positions agree with TRBD1. Germline assignment: CDR1 MNHEY and CDR2 SVGEGT. This CDR3 comprises 15 residues. V shed 6 bases, J shed 4 bases, and the junction held 5 bases outside the gene matches. CDR3 loop: CASRYRDRGNEKLFF. Here the CDR3 DNA reads TGTGCCAGCAGGTACCGGGACAGGGGTAATGAAAAACTGTTTTTT.

The chain has TRBV3-1 (or the pseudogene TRBV3-2) and TRBJ1-6, with 8 bases lining up with TRBD1. The V gene end was trimmed by 0 bases and the J gene end by 0 bases; junction bases not matched to a gene: 7. From germline, CDR1 is LGHDT and CDR2 YNNKEL (reference sequence). The CDR3 has 19 amino acids. CDR3 residues: CASSQDLGQGSSYNSPLHF. CDR3 bases: TGTGCCAGCAGCCAAGATCTCGGACAGGGCAGCTCCTATAATTCACCCCTCCACTTT.

V and J are TRBV19 and TRBJ1-1; 7 bases align to TRBD1. CDR1 and CDR2 from the germline V gene are LNHDA and SQIVND (reference sequence). Trimming at V came to 7 bases and at J to 4 bases, leaving 9 bases not matched to a gene. CDR3 length: 14 residues. The CDR3 DNA sequence: TGTGCCAGTACTTGGGACAGTGTGGGCACTGAAGCTTTCTTT. Protein: CASTWDSVGTEAFF.

The chain uses TRBV6-6 and TRBJ1-5; 7 bases fit TRBD1. J lost 0 bases, V lost 5 bases, and 10 bases had no gene match. Per germline, CDR1 MNHNY and CDR2 SVGAGI (reference sequence). CDR3 length: 17 residues. CDR3 nucleotides: TGTGCCAGCAGTCGAACAGGGGAGGCATATAGCAATCAGCCCCAGCATTTT. Amino acids: CASSRTGEAYSNQPQHF.

The chain uses TRBV27 and TRBJ2-2; 10 bases line up with TRBD1. V was pared by 8 bases and J by 5 bases, with 5 bases of the junction left unmatched. The V gene's germline CDR1 is MNHEY and CDR2 SMNVEV (reference sequence). The CDR3 spans 14 residues. CDR3 sequence: CASAVGQGTGELFF. CDR3 DNA: TGTGCCAGCGCCGTGGGACAGGGGACCGGGGAGCTGTTTTTT.

The V gene is TRBV7-2, the J gene TRBJ2-2; D unresolved. The V end lost 1 base, the J end lost 0 bases, and 9 bases lay between the germline ends. This CDR3 region has 16 residues. Per germline, CDR1 SGHTA and CDR2 FQGNSA. As DNA, the CDR3 is TGTGCCAGCAGCTTAGAAATTATAACGAACACCGGGGAGCTGTTTTTT. This translates into CASSLEIITNTGELFF.

The chain recombines TRBV5-1 with TRBJ2-3, with TRBD2 matching 14 bases. Germline V gene data show CDR1 as SGHRS and CDR2 as YFSETQ. The CDR3 is made up of 18 amino acids. V was clipped by 3 bases and J by 3 bases; unmatched bases: 9. The CDR3 protein is CASSSVGLAGGSTDTQYF. The CDR3 nucleotides read TGCGCCAGCAGCTCAGTTGGACTAGCGGGAGGTTCTACAGATACGCAGTATTTT.

V gene TRBV28 combines with J gene TRBJ2-7, with 7 bases matching TRBD2. CDR3 length: 15 amino acids. The germline CDR1 and CDR2 sequences are MDHEN and SYDVKM. The trim removed 1 base at V and 2 bases at J, leaving 5 bases unmatched. The DNA of the CDR3 is TGTGCCAGCAGTTTATTACTAGCGCCCACCTACGAGCAGTACTTC. Translation gives CASSLLLAPTYEQYF.

This clone was recorded once. CDR3 amino acids: CASSPLLAGGPIGYNEQFF. The CDR3 coding sequence is TGTGCCAGCAGCCCCTTACTAGCGGGAGGGCCGATAGGGTACAATGAGCAGTTCTTC. V gene TRBV28 combines with J gene TRBJ2-1; 13 positions match TRBD2. J lost 4 bases, V lost 6 bases, and 15 bases had no gene match. Germline V gives CDR1 MDHEN, CDR2 SYDVKM. This CDR3 is 19 amino acids long.

The gene calls are TRBV19 and TRBJ2-1, with TRBD1 matching 7 bases. Per the germline V gene, CDR1 is LNHDA and CDR2 is SQIVND (reference sequence). The CDR3 extends over 13 amino acids. The J segment lost 6 bases and the V segment lost 10 bases, leaving 9 bases of the junction unmatched. This CDR3 is CATTGHRGNEQFF. CDR3 bases: TGTGCCACTACCGGACACAGGGGCAATGAGCAGTTCTTC.

The chain uses TRBV6-5 and TRBJ1-2; 7 nucleotides match TRBD1. The trim removed 6 bases at V and 5 bases at J, leaving 6 bases unmatched. Germline CDR1 and CDR2: MNHEY and SVGAGI. The CDR3 extends over 13 amino acids. CDR3 in amino acids: CASSRQGWYGYTF. The CDR3 nucleotides read TGTGCCAGCAGCCGACAGGGATGGTATGGCTACACCTTC.

This rearrangement joins TRBV28 to TRBJ2-5; 7 bases are a match to TRBD1. This CDR3 is built from 18 residues. V lost 1 base to trimming and J lost 5 bases; unmatched junction nucleotides: 16. CDR1 MDHEN and CDR2 SYDVKM come from the germline V gene. CDR3 bases: TGTGCCAGCAGTTTATTTGCCGGTGACAGGGTTGTGGGGGAGACCCAGTACTTC. Translating it yields CASSLFAGDRVVGETQYF.

J is TRBJ2-3 and V is TRBV6-2 or TRBV6-3; TRBD2 matches 11 bases. J was trimmed by 1 base and V by 4 bases; bases with no gene match: 1. The CDR3 totals 15 residues. Germline lookup yields CDR1 MNHEY and CDR2 SVGEGT. CDR3 DNA sequence: TGTGCCAGCAGTTCGACTAGCGGGGGCACAGATACGCAGTATTTT. It encodes CASSSTSGGTDTQYF.

The chain employs TRBV18 and TRBJ1-5, with TRBD1 matching over 12 bases. This CDR3 is 14 amino acids long. V was clipped by 3 bases and J by 8 bases; unmatched bases: 2. Germline V gene lookup returns CDR1 KGHSH and CDR2 LQKENI. This CDR3 is CASSPGQGAEPQHF. CDR3 DNA: TGTGCCAGCTCACCGGGACAGGGGGCTGAGCCCCAGCATTTT.

This chain links TRBV6-2 or TRBV6-3 with TRBJ1-2; the match to TRBD1 covers 12 bases. This CDR3 is 18 amino acids long. With V trimmed by 2 bases and J by 4 bases, 11 bases remained unmatched. CDR1 is MNHEY and CDR2 is SVGEGT in the germline V gene. The CDR3 DNA reads as TGTGCCAGCAGTTACCCCGGGACAGGGGGCTTCCTGGCCTATGGCTACACCTTC. Amino acid sequence: CASSYPGTGGFLAYGYTF.